Listed below are T cell receptor beta chains from one sample, sequenced in a study of T cell changes during pregnancy in multiple sclerosis. Profiling relied on immunoSEQ multiplex PCR, and the TCRdb table lists in-frame clones only, not all of them. The repertoire has tens of thousands of clones, 94% of them found once; the top ten carry approximately 2.4%. The sequenced sample was peripheral blood, obtained in the third trimester of pregnancy. All receptors derive from a female donor with multiple sclerosis, enrolled in a pregnancy study. Both conserved end residues are part of each CDR3. Each record gives: V gene, D gene, clone size, J gene, CDR3 protein, CDR3 DNA. The D gene is left open where the match is weak. The size of a clone is reported for some rows only, either as once, few or many, or as a class for expanded clones.

>TRBV7-3|TRBD2|.|TRBJ2-1
CASSRGGAYNEQFF
TGTGCCAGCAGCCGCGGGGGGGCTTACAATGAGCAGTTCTTC
>TRBV5-1|TRBD1|once|TRBJ1-4
CASSPAGRGLEKLFF
TGCGCCAGCAGCCCCGCTGGCAGGGGGTTAGAAAAACTGTTTTTT
>TRBV10-2|.|once|TRBJ1-2
CASSESDRGYGYTF
TGCGCCAGCAGTGAGTCCGACCGGGGCTATGGCTACACCTTC
>TRBV4-2|TRBD2|.|TRBJ2-1
CASSQEGQGAGLAGVQFF
TGTGCCAGCAGCCAAGAGGGACAGGGCGCAGGACTAGCGGGGGTTCAGTTCTTC
>TRBV2|.|once|TRBJ1-6
CASIKGIFYNSPLHF
TGTGCCAGCATAAAGGGGATTTTCTATAATTCACCCCTCCACTTT
>TRBV9|TRBD1|.|TRBJ2-1
CASSGPRDRHLNEQFF
TGTGCCAGCAGCGGACCCCGGGACAGGCACCTCAATGAGCAGTTCTTC
>TRBV27|.|.|TRBJ2-1
CASSFGTYNEQFF
TGTGCCAGCAGTTTCGGGACTTACAATGAGCAGTTCTTC
>TRBV11-2|TRBD1|.|TRBJ1-4
CASSLTQGAREKLFF
TGTGCCAGCAGCTTAACACAGGGGGCAAGGGAAAAACTGTTTTTT
>TRBV6-6|TRBD1|.|TRBJ1-5
CAIRRQGNNQPQHF
TGTGCCATCCGAAGACAGGGAAACAATCAGCCCCAGCATTTT
>TRBV11-2|TRBD2|.|TRBJ2-7
CASSLAFGGVSYEQYF
TGTGCCAGCAGCTTAGCTTTCGGGGGGGTATCCTACGAGCAGTACTTC
>TRBV14|TRBD1|.|TRBJ1-6
CASSLTGAGSPLHF
TGTGCCAGCAGTCTGACAGGGGCCGGTTCACCCCTCCACTTT
>TRBV4-1|.|.|TRBJ2-3
CASSHGFWRGLLGDTQYF
TGCGCCAGCAGCCACGGGTTTTGGCGGGGGCTTTTAGGAGATACGCAGTATTTT
>TRBV19|.|.|TRBJ2-6
CASTPRDNPLSGANVLTF
TGTGCCAGTACCCCCCGGGACAACCCTTTATCTGGGGCCAACGTCCTGACTTTC
>TRBV6-6|TRBD1|.|TRBJ2-1
CASSLTDREQFF
TGTGCCAGCAGCCTTACGGACAGGGAGCAGTTCTTC
>TRBV6-6|.|.|TRBJ1-5
CASRGSSQGVVEPQHF
TGTGCCAGCAGGGGATCGTCGCAGGGCGTTGTTGAGCCCCAGCATTTT
>TRBV29-1|TRBD2|once|TRBJ2-3
CSVVRVGGARDTQYF
TGCAGCGTTGTTCGGGTCGGGGGGGCTAGGGATACGCAGTATTTT
>TRBV13|.|.|TRBJ2-7
CASSHSYEQYF
TGTGCCAGCAGCCACTCCTACGAGCAGTACTTC
>TRBV27|.|once|TRBJ1-5
CASSFSGLRFNQPQHF
TGTGCCAGCAGTTTTTCCGGCCTGCGGTTCAATCAGCCCCAGCATTTT
>TRBV12-5|TRBD1|.|TRBJ1-1
CASGLGRDREAFF
TGTGCTAGTGGTTTGGGAAGGGACAGGGAAGCTTTCTTT
>TRBV7-9|.|.|TRBJ1-2
CASSFRGYTF
TGTGCCAGCAGCTTCCGGGGATACACCTTC
>TRBV27|.|.|TRBJ1-2
CASRRSGLMRDGYTF
TGTGCCAGCAGGCGCTCGGGCCTGATGAGGGATGGCTACACCTTC
>TRBV5-1|TRBD1|.|TRBJ2-4
CASSVGQGADIQYF
TGCGCCAGCAGCGTGGGACAGGGGGCGGACATTCAGTACTTC
>TRBV9|.|.|TRBJ2-3
CASSKQGSTDTQYF
TGTGCCAGCAGCAAGCAGGGGAGCACAGATACGCAGTATTTT
>TRBV6-5|.|.|TRBJ1-1
CASSYGQLNEAFF
TGTGCCAGCAGTTACGGACAGCTGAATGAAGCTTTCTTT
>TRBV5-1|.|.|TRBJ2-6
CASSLALGAGLSGANVLTF
TGCGCCAGCAGCTTGGCCCTGGGGGCAGGGCTCTCTGGGGCCAACGTCCTGACTTTC
>TRBV4-1|.|.|TRBJ2-3
CASSQDGPGLTSTDTQYF
TGCGCCAGCAGCCAAGATGGCCCCGGACTTACTAGCACAGATACGCAGTATTTT
>TRBV5-1|.|.|TRBJ1-5
CASSLTGVNQPQHF
TGCGCCAGCAGCTTGACGGGGGTTAATCAGCCCCAGCATTTT
>TRBV6-5|.|.|TRBJ1-2
CASSPQEYYGYTF
TGTGCCAGCAGTCCACAGGAATACTATGGCTACACCTTC
>TRBV7-8|TRBD2|.|TRBJ2-7
CASSSSSGSYEQYF
TGTGCCAGCAGCTCCTCTAGCGGCTCCTACGAGCAGTACTTC
>TRBV7-6|.|.|TRBJ1-1
CASSGGGMNTEAFF
TGTGCCAGCAGTGGGGGGGGCATGAACACTGAAGCTTTCTTT
>TRBV6-6|.|.|TRBJ2-7
CASSLRGEQYF
TGTGCCAGCAGCCTGCGGGGCGAGCAGTACTTC
>TRBV6-6|TRBD1|.|TRBJ2-7
CASSPLGQAYEQYF
TGTGCCAGCAGTCCTCTTGGACAGGCATACGAGCAGTACTTC
>TRBV19|.|medium-sized|TRBJ1-6
CASMSSPLHF
TGTGCCAGTATGAGTTCACCCCTCCACTTT
>TRBV18|TRBD2|.|TRBJ2-3
CASSPLSGGEADTQYF
TGTGCCAGCTCACCTCTCAGCGGGGGGGAGGCAGATACGCAGTATTTT
>TRBV29-1|.|.|TRBJ2-2
CSVGRNTGELFF
TGCAGCGTTGGGAGGAACACCGGGGAGCTGTTTTTT
>TRBV6-5|.|.|TRBJ2-3
CASSYRGGEDTQYF
TGTGCCAGCAGTTATAGGGGGGGCGAAGATACGCAGTATTTT
>TRBV6-1|TRBD1|.|TRBJ1-5
CASSDGTGGGQPQHF
TGTGCCAGCAGTGACGGGACAGGGGGCGGTCAGCCCCAGCATTTT